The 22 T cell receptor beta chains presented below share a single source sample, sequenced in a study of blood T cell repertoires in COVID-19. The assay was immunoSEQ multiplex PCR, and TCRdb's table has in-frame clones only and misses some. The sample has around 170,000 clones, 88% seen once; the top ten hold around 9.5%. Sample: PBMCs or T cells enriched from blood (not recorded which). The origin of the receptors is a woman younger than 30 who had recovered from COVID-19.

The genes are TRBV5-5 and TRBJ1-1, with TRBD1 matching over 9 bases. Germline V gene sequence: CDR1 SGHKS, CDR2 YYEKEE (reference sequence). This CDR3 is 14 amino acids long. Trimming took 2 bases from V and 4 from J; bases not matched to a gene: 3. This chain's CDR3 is CASSLRQGGTEAFF. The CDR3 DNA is TGTGCCAGCAGCTTACGACAGGGGGGCACTGAAGCTTTCTTT.

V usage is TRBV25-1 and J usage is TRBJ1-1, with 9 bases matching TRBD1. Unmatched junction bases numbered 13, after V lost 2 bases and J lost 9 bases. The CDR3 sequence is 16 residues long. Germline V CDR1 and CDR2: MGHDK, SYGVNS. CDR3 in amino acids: CASSESRATGGRKAFF. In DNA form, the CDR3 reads TGTGCCAGCAGTGAAAGTCGCGCGACAGGGGGGAGAAAAGCTTTCTTT.

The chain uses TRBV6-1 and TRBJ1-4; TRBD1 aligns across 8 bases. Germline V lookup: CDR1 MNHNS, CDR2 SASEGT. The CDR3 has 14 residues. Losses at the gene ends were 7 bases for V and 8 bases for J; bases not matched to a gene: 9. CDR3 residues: CASTSGTGLEKLFF. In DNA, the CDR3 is TGTGCCAGCACCTCCGGGACAGGTCTAGAAAAACTGTTTTTT.

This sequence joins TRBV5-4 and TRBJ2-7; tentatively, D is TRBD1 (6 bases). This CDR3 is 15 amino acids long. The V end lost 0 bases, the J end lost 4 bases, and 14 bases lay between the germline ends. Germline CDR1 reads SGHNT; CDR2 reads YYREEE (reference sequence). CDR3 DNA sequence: TGTGCCAGCAGCTTGGACAGGGTCAATGGTTACGAGCAGTACTTC. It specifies CASSLDRVNGYEQYF.

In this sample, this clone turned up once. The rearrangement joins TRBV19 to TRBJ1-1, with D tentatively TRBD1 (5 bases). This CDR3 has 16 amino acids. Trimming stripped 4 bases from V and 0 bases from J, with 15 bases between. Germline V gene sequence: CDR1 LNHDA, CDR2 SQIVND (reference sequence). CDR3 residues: CASSTHRYLMNTEAFF. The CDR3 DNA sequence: TGTGCCAGTAGTACCCACAGGTACCTCATGAACACTGAAGCTTTCTTT. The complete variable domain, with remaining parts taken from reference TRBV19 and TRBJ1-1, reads DGGITQSPKYLFRKEGQNVTLSCEQNLNHDAMYWYRQDPGQGLRLIYYSQIVNDFQKGDIAEGYSVSREKKESFPLTVTSAQKNPTAFYLCASSTHRYLMNTEAFFGQGTRLTVV.

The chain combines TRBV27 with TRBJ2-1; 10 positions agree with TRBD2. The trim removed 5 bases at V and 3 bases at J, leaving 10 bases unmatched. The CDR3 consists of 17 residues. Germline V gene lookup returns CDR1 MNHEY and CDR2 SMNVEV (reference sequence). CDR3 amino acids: CASSERPLAGVYNEQFF. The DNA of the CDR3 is TGTGCCAGCAGTGAACGACCTCTAGCGGGAGTCTACAATGAGCAGTTCTTC.

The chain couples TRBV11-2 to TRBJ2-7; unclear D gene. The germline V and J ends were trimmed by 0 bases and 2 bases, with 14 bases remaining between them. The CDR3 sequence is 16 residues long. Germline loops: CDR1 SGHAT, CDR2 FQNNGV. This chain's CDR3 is CASSLDLAAVTYEQYF. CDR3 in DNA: TGTGCCAGCAGCTTAGATCTTGCGGCAGTTACCTACGAGCAGTACTTC.

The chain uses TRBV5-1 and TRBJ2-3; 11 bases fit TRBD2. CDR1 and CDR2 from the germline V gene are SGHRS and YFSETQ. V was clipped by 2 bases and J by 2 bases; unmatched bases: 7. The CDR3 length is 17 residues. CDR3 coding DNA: TGCGCCAGCAGCTTACCCACTAGCGGGAGCCTCACAGATACGCAGTATTTT. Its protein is CASSLPTSGSLTDTQYF.

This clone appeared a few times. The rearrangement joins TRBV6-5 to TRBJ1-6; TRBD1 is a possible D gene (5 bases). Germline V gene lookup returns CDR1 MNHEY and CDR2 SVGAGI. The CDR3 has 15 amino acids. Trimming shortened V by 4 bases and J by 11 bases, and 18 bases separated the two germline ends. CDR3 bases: TGTGCCAGCAGTTCCCCCGGGGGGATCAGGACACCCCTCCACTTT. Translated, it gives CASSSPGGIRTPLHF.

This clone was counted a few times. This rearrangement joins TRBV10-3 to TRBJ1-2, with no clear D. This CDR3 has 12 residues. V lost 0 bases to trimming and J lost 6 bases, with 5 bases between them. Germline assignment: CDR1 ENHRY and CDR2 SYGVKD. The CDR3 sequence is CAISESIDGYTF. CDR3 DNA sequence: TGTGCCATCAGTGAGTCTATAGATGGCTACACCTTC.

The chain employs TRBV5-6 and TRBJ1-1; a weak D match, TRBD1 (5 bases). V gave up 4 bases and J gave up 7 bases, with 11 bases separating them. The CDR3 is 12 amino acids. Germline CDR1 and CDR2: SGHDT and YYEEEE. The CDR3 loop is CASSQTANEAFF. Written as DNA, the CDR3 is TGTGCCAGCAGCCAGACAGCTAATGAAGCTTTCTTT.

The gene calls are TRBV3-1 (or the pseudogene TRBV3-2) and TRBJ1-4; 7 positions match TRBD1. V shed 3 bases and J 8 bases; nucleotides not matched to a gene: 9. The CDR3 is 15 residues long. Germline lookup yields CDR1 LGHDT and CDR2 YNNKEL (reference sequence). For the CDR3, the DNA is TGTGCCAGCAGCCACGACAGGGAATGGGGCGAAAAACTGTTTTTT. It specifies CASSHDREWGEKLFF.

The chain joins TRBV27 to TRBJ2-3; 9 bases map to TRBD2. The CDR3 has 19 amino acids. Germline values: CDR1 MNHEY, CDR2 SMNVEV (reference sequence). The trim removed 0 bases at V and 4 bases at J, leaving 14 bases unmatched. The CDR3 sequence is CASSLSARFGGRAADTQYF. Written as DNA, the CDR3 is TGTGCCAGCAGTTTATCAGCCCGGTTTGGCGGGAGGGCCGCAGATACGCAGTATTTT.

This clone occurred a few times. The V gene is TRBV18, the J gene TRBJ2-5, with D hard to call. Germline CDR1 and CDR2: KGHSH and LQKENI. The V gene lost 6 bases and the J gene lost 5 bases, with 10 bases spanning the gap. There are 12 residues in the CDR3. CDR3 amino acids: CASSLERETQYF. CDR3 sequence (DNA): TGTGCCAGCTCCCTAGAACGGGAGACCCAGTACTTC.

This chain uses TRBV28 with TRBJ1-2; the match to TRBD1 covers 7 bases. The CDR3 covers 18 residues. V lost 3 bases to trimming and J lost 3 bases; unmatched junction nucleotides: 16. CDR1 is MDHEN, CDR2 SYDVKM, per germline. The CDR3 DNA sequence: TGTGCCAGCAGTTTTTCGGGGGTTGCCAAGGGGGCTTACTATGGCTACACCTTC. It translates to CASSFSGVAKGAYYGYTF.

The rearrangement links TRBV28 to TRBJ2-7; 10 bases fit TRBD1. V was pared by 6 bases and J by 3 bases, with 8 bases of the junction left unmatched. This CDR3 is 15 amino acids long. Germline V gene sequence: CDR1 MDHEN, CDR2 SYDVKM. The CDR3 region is CASRAGQGGLYEQYF. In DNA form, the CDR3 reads TGTGCCAGCAGGGCAGGACAGGGGGGCCTCTACGAGCAGTACTTC.

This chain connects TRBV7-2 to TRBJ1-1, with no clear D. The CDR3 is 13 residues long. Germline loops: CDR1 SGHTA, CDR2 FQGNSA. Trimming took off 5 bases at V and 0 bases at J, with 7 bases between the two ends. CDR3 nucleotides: TGTGCCAGCAGCCCGGAGTTGAACACTGAAGCTTTCTTT. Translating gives CASSPELNTEAFF.

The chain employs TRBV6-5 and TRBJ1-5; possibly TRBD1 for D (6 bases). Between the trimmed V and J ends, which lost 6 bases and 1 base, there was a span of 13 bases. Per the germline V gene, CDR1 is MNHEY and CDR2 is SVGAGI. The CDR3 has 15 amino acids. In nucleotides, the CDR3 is TGTGCCAGCAGCCCAGGGGAAGGAAGCAATCAGCCCCAGCATTTT. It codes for CASSPGEGSNQPQHF.

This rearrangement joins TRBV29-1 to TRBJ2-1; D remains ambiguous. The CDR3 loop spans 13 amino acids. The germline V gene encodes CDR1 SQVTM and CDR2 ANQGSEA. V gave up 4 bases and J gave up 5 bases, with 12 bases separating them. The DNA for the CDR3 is TGCAGCGTTGGCCGCGCCGAGAACAATGAGCAGTTCTTC. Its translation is CSVGRAENNEQFF.

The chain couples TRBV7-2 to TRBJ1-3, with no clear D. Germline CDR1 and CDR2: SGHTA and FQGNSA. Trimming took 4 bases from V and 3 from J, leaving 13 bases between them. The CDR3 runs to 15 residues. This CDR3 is CASSSGQPDGNTIYF. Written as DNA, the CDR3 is TGTGCCAGCAGCTCTGGGCAGCCCGATGGAAACACCATATATTTT.

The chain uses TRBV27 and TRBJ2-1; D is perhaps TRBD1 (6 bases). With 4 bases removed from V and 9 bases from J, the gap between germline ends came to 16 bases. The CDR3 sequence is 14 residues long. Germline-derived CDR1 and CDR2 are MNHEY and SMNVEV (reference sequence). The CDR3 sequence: CASSSQGPLSEQFF. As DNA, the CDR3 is TGTGCCAGCAGTTCCCAGGGGCCCCTTAGTGAGCAGTTCTTC.

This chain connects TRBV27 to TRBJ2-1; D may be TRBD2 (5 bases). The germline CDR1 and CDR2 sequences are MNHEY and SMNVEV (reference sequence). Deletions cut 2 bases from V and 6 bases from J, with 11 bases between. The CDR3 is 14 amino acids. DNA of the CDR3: TGTGCCAGCAGTTTAATCGGAGGAGTCAATGAGCAGTTCTTC. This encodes CASSLIGGVNEQFF.